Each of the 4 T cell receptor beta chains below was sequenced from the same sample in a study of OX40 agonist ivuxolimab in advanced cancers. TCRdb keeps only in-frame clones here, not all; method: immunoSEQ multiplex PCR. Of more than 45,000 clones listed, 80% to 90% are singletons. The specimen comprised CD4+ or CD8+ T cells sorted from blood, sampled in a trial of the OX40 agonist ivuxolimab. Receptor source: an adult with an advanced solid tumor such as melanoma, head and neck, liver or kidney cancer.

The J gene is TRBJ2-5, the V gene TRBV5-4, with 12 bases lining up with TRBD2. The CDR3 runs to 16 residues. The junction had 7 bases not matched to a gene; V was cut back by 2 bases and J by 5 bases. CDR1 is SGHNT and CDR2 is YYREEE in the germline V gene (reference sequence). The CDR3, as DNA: TGTGCCAGCAGCTTAAGACTAGCGGGGGCGGGGGAGACCCAGTACTTC. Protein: CASSLRLAGAGETQYF.

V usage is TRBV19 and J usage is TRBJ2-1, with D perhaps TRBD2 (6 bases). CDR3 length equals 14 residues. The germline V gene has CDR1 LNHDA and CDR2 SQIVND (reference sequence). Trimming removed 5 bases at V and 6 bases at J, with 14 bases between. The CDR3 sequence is CASSALGTLNEQFF. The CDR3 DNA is TGTGCCAGTAGTGCCCTAGGGACTCTCAATGAGCAGTTCTTC.

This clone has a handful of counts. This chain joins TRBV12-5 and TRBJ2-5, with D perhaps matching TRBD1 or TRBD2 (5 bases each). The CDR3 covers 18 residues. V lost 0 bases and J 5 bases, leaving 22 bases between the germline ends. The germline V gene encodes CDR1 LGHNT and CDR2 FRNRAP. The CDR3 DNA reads TGTGCTAGTGGTTTGGTTGAAGATGGGAGCCCCTGGGGGGAGACCCAGTACTTC. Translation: CASGLVEDGSPWGETQYF.

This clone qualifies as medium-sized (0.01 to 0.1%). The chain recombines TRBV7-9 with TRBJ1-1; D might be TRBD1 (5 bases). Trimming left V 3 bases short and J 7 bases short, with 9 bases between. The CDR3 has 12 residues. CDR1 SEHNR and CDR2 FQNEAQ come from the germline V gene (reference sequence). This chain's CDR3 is CASSFGALEAFF. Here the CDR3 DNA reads TGTGCCAGCAGCTTCGGGGCTCTTGAAGCTTTCTTT. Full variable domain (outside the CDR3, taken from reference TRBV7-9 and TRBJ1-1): DTGVSQNPRHKITKRGQNVTFRCDPISEHNRLYWYRQTLGQGPEFLTYFQNEAQLEKSRLLSDRFSAERPKGSFSTLEIQRTEQGDSAMYLCASSFGALEAFFGQGTRLTVV.